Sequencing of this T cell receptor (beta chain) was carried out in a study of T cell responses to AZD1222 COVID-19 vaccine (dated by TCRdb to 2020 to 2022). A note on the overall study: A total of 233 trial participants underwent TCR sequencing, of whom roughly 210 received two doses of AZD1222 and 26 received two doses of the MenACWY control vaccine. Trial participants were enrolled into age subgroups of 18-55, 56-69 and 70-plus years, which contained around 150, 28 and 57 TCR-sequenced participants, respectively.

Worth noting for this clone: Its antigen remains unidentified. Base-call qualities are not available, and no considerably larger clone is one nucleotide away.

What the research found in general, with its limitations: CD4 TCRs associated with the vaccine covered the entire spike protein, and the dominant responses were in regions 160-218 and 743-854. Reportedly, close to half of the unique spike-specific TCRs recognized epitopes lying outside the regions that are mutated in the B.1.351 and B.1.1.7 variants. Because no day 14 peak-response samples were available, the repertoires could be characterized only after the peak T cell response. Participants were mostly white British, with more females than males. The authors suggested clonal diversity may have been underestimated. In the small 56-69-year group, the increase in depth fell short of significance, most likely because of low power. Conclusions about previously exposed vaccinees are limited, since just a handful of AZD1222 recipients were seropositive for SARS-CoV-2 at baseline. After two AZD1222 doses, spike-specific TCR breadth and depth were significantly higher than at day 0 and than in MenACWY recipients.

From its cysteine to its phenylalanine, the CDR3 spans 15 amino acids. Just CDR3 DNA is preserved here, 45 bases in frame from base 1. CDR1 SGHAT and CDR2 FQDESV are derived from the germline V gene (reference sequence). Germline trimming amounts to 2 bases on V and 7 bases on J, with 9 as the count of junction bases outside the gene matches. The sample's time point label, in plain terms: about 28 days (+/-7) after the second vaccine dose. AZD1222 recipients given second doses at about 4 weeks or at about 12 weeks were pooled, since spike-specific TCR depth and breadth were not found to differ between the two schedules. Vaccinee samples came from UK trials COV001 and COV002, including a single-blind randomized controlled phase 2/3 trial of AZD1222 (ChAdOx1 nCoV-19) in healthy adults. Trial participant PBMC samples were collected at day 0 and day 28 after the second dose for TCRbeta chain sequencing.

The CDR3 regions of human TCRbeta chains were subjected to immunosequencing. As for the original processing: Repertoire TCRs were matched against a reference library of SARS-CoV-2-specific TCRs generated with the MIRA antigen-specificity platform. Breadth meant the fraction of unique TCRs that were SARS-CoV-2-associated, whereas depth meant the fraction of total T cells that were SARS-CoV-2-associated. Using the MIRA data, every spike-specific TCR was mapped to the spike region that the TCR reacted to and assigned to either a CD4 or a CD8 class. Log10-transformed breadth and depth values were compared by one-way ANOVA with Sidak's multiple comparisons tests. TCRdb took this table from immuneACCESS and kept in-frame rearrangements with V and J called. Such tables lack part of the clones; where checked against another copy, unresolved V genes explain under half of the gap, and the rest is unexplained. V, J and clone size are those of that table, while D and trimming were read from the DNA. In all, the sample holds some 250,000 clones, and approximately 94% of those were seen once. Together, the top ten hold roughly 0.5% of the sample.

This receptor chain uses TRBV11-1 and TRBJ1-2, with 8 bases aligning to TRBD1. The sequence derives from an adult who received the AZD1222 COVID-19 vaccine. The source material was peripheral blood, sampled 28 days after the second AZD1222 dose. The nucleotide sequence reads TGTGCCAGCAGCTTAAACGCAGGGGGCGCGGTTGGCTACACCTTC. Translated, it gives CASSLNAGGAVGYTF.